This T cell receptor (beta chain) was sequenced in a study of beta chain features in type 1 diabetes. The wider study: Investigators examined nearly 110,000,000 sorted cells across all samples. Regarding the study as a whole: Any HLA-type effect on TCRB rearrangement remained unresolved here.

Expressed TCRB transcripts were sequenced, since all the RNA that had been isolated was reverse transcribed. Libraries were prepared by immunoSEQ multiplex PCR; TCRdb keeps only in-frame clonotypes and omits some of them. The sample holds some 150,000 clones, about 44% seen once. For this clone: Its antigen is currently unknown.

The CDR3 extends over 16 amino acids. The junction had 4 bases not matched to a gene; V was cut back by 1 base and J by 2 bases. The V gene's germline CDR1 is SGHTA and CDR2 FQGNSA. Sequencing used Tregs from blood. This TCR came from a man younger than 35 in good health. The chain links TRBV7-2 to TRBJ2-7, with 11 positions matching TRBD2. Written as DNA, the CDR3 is TGTGCCAGCAGCTTAGAAGGGACTAGCGGAACCTACGAGCAGTACTTC. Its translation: CASSLEGTSGTYEQYF.